The next 12 T cell receptor beta chains were all read from a single sample in a study of T cell responses to AZD1222 COVID-19 vaccine. TCRdb keeps only in-frame clones here, not all; method: immunoSEQ multiplex PCR. The table has under 150,000 clones, around 87% seen once; the top ten hold 2% to 3%. The material sequenced was peripheral blood, taken 28 days after the second AZD1222 dose. Every receptor here comes from an adult who received the AZD1222 COVID-19 vaccine.

This chain links TRBV11-2 with TRBJ2-7, with 11 nucleotides matching TRBD1. CDR3 length: 14 amino acids. CDR1 is SGHAT, CDR2 FQNNGV, per germline. The J segment lost 6 bases and the V segment lost 3 bases, leaving 4 bases of the junction unmatched. CDR3 residues: CASSFGQGAFEQYF. In DNA form, the CDR3 reads TGTGCCAGCAGCTTTGGACAGGGGGCTTTCGAGCAGTACTTC.

V is TRBV5-8 and J is TRBJ1-5; maybe TRBD1 (5 bases). The CDR3 is 15 amino acids. The germline CDR1 and CDR2 sequences are SGHTS and YDEGEE. Trimming removed 0 bases at V and 1 base at J, with 8 bases between. The CDR3 loop is CASSLGGASNQPQHF. In DNA form, the CDR3 reads TGTGCCAGCAGCTTGGGTGGGGCGAGCAATCAGCCCCAGCATTTT. Full variable domain (rest looked up from reference TRBV5-8 and TRBJ1-5): EAGVTQSPTHLIKTRGQQATLRCSPISGHTSVYWYQQALGLGLQFLLWYDEGEERNRGNFPPRFSGRQFPNYSSELNVNALELEDSALYLCASSLGGASNQPQHFGDGTRLSIL.

This clone was recorded a few times. The chain uses TRBV24-1 and TRBJ1-5, with D hard to call. The length of the CDR3 is 15 residues. With 5 bases removed from V and 0 bases from J, the gap between germline ends came to 10 bases. The germline gives CDR1 KGHDR, CDR2 SFDVKD. This CDR3 reads CATSALGNSNQPQHF. The CDR3 DNA reads as TGTGCCACCAGTGCCCTTGGAAATAGCAATCAGCCCCAGCATTTT.

The rearrangement links TRBV7-2 to TRBJ1-5; D gene uncertain. Trimming pared 2 bases from V and 6 bases from J, leaving 14 bases between. The CDR3 runs to 15 residues. CDR1 and CDR2 from the germline V gene are SGHTA and FQGNSA. The CDR3 DNA reads TGTGCCAGCAGCTTAAGGGTAGGTGTAGGTCAGCCCCAGCATTTT. Residues: CASSLRVGVGQPQHF.

This chain uses TRBV19 with TRBJ1-3; D not certain. Germline-derived CDR1 and CDR2 are LNHDA and SQIVND (reference sequence). The CDR3 length is 14 residues. Trimming stripped 6 bases from V and 3 bases from J, with 12 bases between. The CDR3 region has the DNA TGTGCCAGTAGCATATCGTTACTTGGAAACACCATATATTTT. This encodes CASSISLLGNTIYF.

J is TRBJ2-7 and V is TRBV6-5; 12 nucleotides line up with TRBD1. The junction had 5 bases not matched to a gene; V was cut back by 7 bases and J by 7 bases. The CDR3 has 13 residues. Germline CDR1 and CDR2: MNHEY and SVGAGI. The CDR3 spells CASKGQGAGEQYF. Written as DNA, the CDR3 is TGTGCCAGCAAGGGACAGGGGGCAGGTGAGCAGTACTTC.

This chain connects TRBV10-3 to TRBJ2-7; 11 bases match TRBD1. The ends lost 7 bases at V and 2 bases at J; junction bases unmatched: 4. CDR3 length: 14 residues. Germline V gene lookup returns CDR1 ENHRY and CDR2 SYGVKD. CDR3 region: CAIKGQGDTYEQYF. The CDR3 DNA reads TGTGCCATCAAGGGACAGGGGGATACCTACGAGCAGTACTTC.

The chain links TRBV28 to TRBJ1-2; TRBD1 matches at 8 bases. The CDR3 has 13 residues. Per germline, CDR1 MDHEN and CDR2 SYDVKM. The J segment lost 8 bases and the V segment lost 2 bases, leaving 4 bases of the junction unmatched. The chain's CDR3 is CASSLGQGVGYTF. The CDR3, as DNA: TGTGCCAGCAGTTTAGGACAGGGAGTCGGCTACACCTTC.

V usage is TRBV2 and J usage is TRBJ2-7, with D perhaps TRBD1 (5 bases). The CDR3 is made up of 14 amino acids. V was shortened by 6 bases and J by 0 bases, with 12 bases between the two germline ends. Germline loops: CDR1 SNHLY, CDR2 FYNNEI. CDR3 sequence reads: CASRGHLGSYEQYF. The CDR3 DNA reads TGTGCCAGCAGAGGACACCTCGGCTCCTACGAGCAGTACTTC.

CDR3 protein: CATSRPGQGYAYEQYF. The CDR3, as DNA: TGTGCCACCAGCAGGCCGGGACAGGGATACGCCTACGAGCAGTACTTC. This chain connects TRBV15 to TRBJ2-7, with 9 positions matching TRBD1. This CDR3 is 16 amino acids long. The germline V gene encodes CDR1 LNHNV and CDR2 YYDKDF (reference sequence). J was trimmed by 2 bases and V by 3 bases; bases with no gene match: 8. The whole variable domain, filled in from reference TRBV15 and TRBJ2-7, reads DAMVIQNPRYQVTQFGKPVTLSCSQTLNHNVMYWYQQKSSQAPKLLFHYYDKDFNNEADTPDNFQSRRPNTSFCFLDIRSPGLGDTAMYLCATSRPGQGYAYEQYFGPGTRLTVT.

The CDR3 loop reads CASSLGRGSSYNEQFF. The CDR3 nucleotides are TGTGCCAGCAGCTTAGGGCGGGGGAGCTCCTACAATGAGCAGTTCTTC. This chain joins TRBV7-8 and TRBJ2-1; 7 nucleotides match TRBD2. V trimming: 1 base; J trimming: 0 bases; junction bases outside the gene matches: 3. Germline lookup yields CDR1 SGHVS and CDR2 FQNEAQ. There are 16 residues in the CDR3.

The V gene is TRBV29-1, the J gene TRBJ2-5, with 7 positions matching TRBD1. This CDR3 contains 14 residues. With 7 bases clipped from V and 2 bases from J, the junction kept 10 bases outside the gene matches. In germline, CDR1 is SQVTM, CDR2 ANQGSEA. As DNA, the CDR3 is TGCAGCGCAGCCACCTTGACAGGGCAAGAGACCCAGTACTTC. Protein: CSAATLTGQETQYF.